The clone carrying this T cell receptor beta chain was seen a few times. Its specificity is unknown. Regarding time point: persistent/refractory GD, antithyroid drugs over 5 years with positive TRAb. PBMC-extracted RNA yielded the TCR library. The data are from a study of regulatory T cells in long-lasting Graves disease. Study information: Disease was considered persistent Graves' disease after over 5 years of antithyroid drugs (with positive TSH receptor antibodies).

CDR3-region Arm-PCR and iRepertoire HTBI primers produced the TCR beta libraries. MiXCR, run by TCRdb on the multiplex PCR reads, gives a single entry per CDR3 protein. The repertoire consists of over 650,000 distinct CDR3 sequences, with around 30% occurring once and the leading ten covering 40% to 50%. General study findings and limits: Persistent Graves' disease cases displayed lower TCR diversity than newly diagnosed ones.

This specimen consisted of peripheral blood mononuclear cells (PBMCs), obtained when the disease was refractory, from a patient treated with antithyroid drugs. The sequence came from a female donor with Graves disease.

The CDR3 reads CASSLMTGTGSSEQYF. CDR3 nucleotide sequence: TGTGCCAGCAGCCTCATGACGGGGACAGGGTCGTCCGAGCAGTACTTC. The chain has TRBV14 and TRBJ2-7, with 9 bases that match TRBD1. Trimming removed 4 bases from V and 6 bases from J; junction bases left unmatched: 13. The CDR3 runs to 16 residues. CDR1 and CDR2 (germline): SGHDN, FVKESK.